This T cell receptor (beta chain) was profiled in a study of blood T cell repertoires in COVID-19. Authors' analysis steps: Nucleated cell counts were estimated from reference gene primer amplification. Assay: immunoSEQ multiplex PCR; the TCRdb copy retains only in-frame clones and omits some. The DNA gave D and trimming, while V, J and clone size come from that table. The top ten hold around 0.7% of the sample, which has 260,000 or so clones, approximately 91% seen once. The length of the CDR3 is 15 residues. V shed 0 bases and J shed 6 bases, with 15 bases lying between them. CDR1 and CDR2 (germline): SGHRS, YFSETQ. This clone appeared once.

The sequence was obtained from a human donor in a cohort sampled during active COVID-19. This rearrangement joins TRBV5-1 to TRBJ1-1; possibly TRBD1 for D (5 bases). The sample was peripheral blood. The CDR3 loop reads CASSLAGDPLAEAFF. CDR3 DNA: TGCGCCAGCAGCTTGGCGGGGGACCCACTTGCTGAAGCTTTCTTT.